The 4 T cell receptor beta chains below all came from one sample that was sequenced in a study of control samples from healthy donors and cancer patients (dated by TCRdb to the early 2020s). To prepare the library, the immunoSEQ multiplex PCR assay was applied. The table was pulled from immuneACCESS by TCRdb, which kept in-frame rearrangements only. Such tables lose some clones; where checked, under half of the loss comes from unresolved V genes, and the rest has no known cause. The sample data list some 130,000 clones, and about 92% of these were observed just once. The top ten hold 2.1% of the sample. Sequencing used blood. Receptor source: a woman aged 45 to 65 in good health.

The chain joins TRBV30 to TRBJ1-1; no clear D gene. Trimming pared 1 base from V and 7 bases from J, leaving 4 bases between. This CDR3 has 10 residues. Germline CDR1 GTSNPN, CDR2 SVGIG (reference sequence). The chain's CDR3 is CAWSGSEAFF. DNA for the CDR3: TGTGCCTGGAGTGGGAGTGAAGCTTTCTTT.

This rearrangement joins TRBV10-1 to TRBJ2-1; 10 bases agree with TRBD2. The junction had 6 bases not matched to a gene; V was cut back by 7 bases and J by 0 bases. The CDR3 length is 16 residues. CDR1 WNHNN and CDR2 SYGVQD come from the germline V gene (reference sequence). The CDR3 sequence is CASTSGGLSSYNEQFF. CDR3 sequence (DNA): TGCGCCAGCACTAGCGGGGGCCTGAGCTCCTACAATGAGCAGTTCTTC.

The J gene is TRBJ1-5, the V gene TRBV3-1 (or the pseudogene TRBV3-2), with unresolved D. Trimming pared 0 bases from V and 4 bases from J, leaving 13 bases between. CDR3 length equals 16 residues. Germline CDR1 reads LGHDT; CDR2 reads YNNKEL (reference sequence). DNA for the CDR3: TGTGCCAGCAGCCAAGATCCTGGCGGGTTAAATCAGCCCCAGCATTTT. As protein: CASSQDPGGLNQPQHF.

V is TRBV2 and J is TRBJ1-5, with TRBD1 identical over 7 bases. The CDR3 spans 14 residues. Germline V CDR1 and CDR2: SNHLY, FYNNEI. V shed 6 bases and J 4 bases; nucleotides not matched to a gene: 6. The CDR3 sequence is CASRQGTRNQPQHF. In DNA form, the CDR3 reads TGTGCCAGCAGACAGGGGACGCGTAATCAGCCCCAGCATTTT. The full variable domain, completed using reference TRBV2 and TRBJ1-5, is EPEVTQTPSHQVTQMGQEVILRCVPISNHLYFYWYRQILGQKVEFLVSFYNNEISEKSEIFDDQFSVERPDGSNFTLKIRSTKLEDSAMYFCASRQGTRNQPQHFGDGTRLSIL.